These T cell receptor beta chains were read from a single sample in a study of T cell responses to AZD1222 COVID-19 vaccine. TCRdb's copy holds only in-frame clones and misses some; the assay was immunoSEQ multiplex PCR. The sample contains 100,000 to 150,000 clones, about 90% of which appear only once. The source was peripheral blood, collected on day 0 of AZD1222 vaccination. The receptor set was obtained from an adult in good health. CDR3s include the opening cysteine and the closing phenylalanine or tryptophan. Fields, in order: CDR3 DNA, CDR3 protein, clone size, V gene, J gene, D gene. A D gene is named only where the DNA matches it firmly. Clone size, where shown, is once, few, many, or a class for clones that have expanded.

TGTGCCAGCAGGCAGGCATTTGGGGCCTACACCTTC	CASRQAFGAYTF	few	TRBV6-5	TRBJ1-2	-
TGTGCCAGCTCACTACAGTATGGGGCTGGGGCTTTCTTT	CASSLQYGAGAFF	-	TRBV18	TRBJ1-1	-
TGTGCCAGCAGTGTGGAACGGGTAAATCAGCCCCAGCATTTT	CASSVERVNQPQHF	-	TRBV2	TRBJ1-5	-
TGTGCCAGCAGTCCCGGACAGGGCTATCAGCCCCAGCATTTT	CASSPGQGYQPQHF	-	TRBV25-1	TRBJ1-5	TRBD1
TGTGCCTGGAGTCCCGGAGTTCGCAATCAGCCCCAGCATTTT	CAWSPGVRNQPQHF	-	TRBV30	TRBJ1-5	-
TGTGCCAGCAGTCTCAACAGGGCACCTGAAGCTTTCTTT	CASSLNRAPEAFF	-	TRBV3-1/TRBV3-2	TRBJ1-1	-
TGTGCCAGCAGCAGGACCCATGCGGGGACCGGGGAGCTGTTTTTT	CASSRTHAGTGELFF	-	TRBV7-6	TRBJ2-2	-
TGTGCCAGCAGCTTAGGCCGTTTGGACAATCAGCCCCAGCATTTT	CASSLGRLDNQPQHF	-	TRBV5-5	TRBJ1-5	-
TGTGCCAGCAGCCTCTACAGGGGGCGCGGGGAGACCCAGTACTTC	CASSLYRGRGETQYF	-	TRBV3-1/TRBV3-2	TRBJ2-5	TRBD1
TGTGCCAGCAGCTTGGGGGGACTAGCGGGGAATAAGCAGTTCTTC	CASSLGGLAGNKQFF	-	TRBV5-8	TRBJ2-1	TRBD2
TGCGCCAGCAGCCTAGGTTCGGACGAGCAGTACTTC	CASSLGSDEQYF	-	TRBV5-1	TRBJ2-7	-
TGTGCCAGTAGTCCGGACCCCGGGACTGAGCCTTTTCGGGGCGAGCAGTACTTC	CASSPDPGTEPFRGEQYF	-	TRBV19	TRBJ2-7	-
TGCAGCGTTGAAGGGGGAACTAATGAAAAACTGTTTTTT	CSVEGGTNEKLFF	-	TRBV29-1	TRBJ1-4	-
TGCGCCAGCAGCAACTGGGACGGAGCCTACGAGCAGTACTTC	CASSNWDGAYEQYF	many	TRBV4-1	TRBJ2-7	-
TGTGCCAGCAGCTCGCAGGGGAGTGGCTACACCTTC	CASSSQGSGYTF	-	TRBV5-8	TRBJ1-2	-
TGTGCCAGCAGCCGCTGGCAGGGGAACAATGAGCAGTTCTTC	CASSRWQGNNEQFF	-	TRBV14	TRBJ2-1	-
TGTGCCAGCTCACCACCAGGTTACAATGAGCAGTTCTTC	CASSPPGYNEQFF	-	TRBV18	TRBJ2-1	-
TGTGCCAGCAGCTTAATGTACTACGAGCAGTACTTC	CASSLMYYEQYF	-	TRBV11-3	TRBJ2-7	-
TGTGCCAGCAGCTTACAGACCTCAACGGCATCATATGAGCAGTTCTTC	CASSLQTSTASYEQFF	-	TRBV7-9	TRBJ2-1	-
TGTGCCAGTAGTTCTCGGACAGGAGCCTACGAGCAGTACTTC	CASSSRTGAYEQYF	-	TRBV19	TRBJ2-7	TRBD1
TGTGCCAGCTCACCAACCGGGGGGAGCTACGAGCAGTACTTC	CASSPTGGSYEQYF	-	TRBV18	TRBJ2-7	TRBD2
TGCAGCGTTGAAGGAACAGACAAGGAGTTCTTC	CSVEGTDKEFF	-	TRBV29-1	TRBJ2-1	-
TGTGCCAGCAGTTTAGGTGAGGCGCAGTATTTT	CASSLGEAQYF	-	TRBV12-3/TRBV12-4	TRBJ2-3	-
TGTGCCAGCAGCCCTAACTATGGCTACACCTTC	CASSPNYGYTF	-	TRBV6-5	TRBJ1-2	-
TGCGCCAGCAGCCCTAGGCCCCAGCGGGGGGACAATGAGCAGTTCTTC	CASSPRPQRGDNEQFF	-	TRBV4-1	TRBJ2-1	TRBD2
TGTGCCAGCAGCCCCGGACTAGCGGGGGGTAATGAGCAGTTCTTC	CASSPGLAGGNEQFF	-	TRBV7-8	TRBJ2-1	TRBD2
TGTGCCAGCAGTAAACCAGGAGGCGCCTATAATTCACCCCTCCACTTT	CASSKPGGAYNSPLHF	-	TRBV3-1/TRBV3-2	TRBJ1-6	-